This T cell receptor beta chain comes out of a study of lymphopenia after photon versus proton radiotherapy. General study results and limits: Survival link was tested only in deceased patients; proton benefit remains a possibility.

Comment on this clone: What it recognizes is unknown.

Germline V gene data show CDR1 as SGHNT and CDR2 as YYREEE (reference sequence). Trimming left V 0 bases short and J 6 bases short, with 12 bases between. The CDR3 contains 14 residues. The repertoire was sequenced with immunoSEQ multiplex PCR; TCRdb's copy has only in-frame clones and lacks some. This sample has some 33,000 clones, with roughly 90% found just once. This sample comprised peripheral blood, obtained from a patient treated with photon-based radiotherapy. The genes are TRBV5-4 and TRBJ2-5; D ambiguous. This sequence was found in a woman between 50 and 59 years old with pancreatic cancer. CDR3 sequence (DNA): TGTGCCAGCAGCTTGGCGTCTGGGCAGCAGACCCAGTACTTC. This codes for CASSLASGQQTQYF.